A single T cell receptor beta chain is shown here with its context. What it recognizes is unknown. These data are taken from a study of blood T cells in healthy people across ages. Next came a second PCR, run for about 6 to 12 cycles, which used a sample-barcoded 5' primer along with a J-beta primer mix. TCRdb re-called the 5' RACE reads through MiXCR, storing one row per CDR3 protein. The sample includes about 1.8 million distinct CDR3 sequences, 49% of them seen just once. Study results and limitations: Naive CD4+ cells and diversity were both higher in long-lived donors than in aged donors. Diversity estimated from one million T cells was considered an underestimate. Getting older went along with TCR beta diversity per million T cells dropping roughly linearly.

Sequenced material: blood. This clonotype was obtained from a woman aged 40 to 55 in good health.

CDR3 DNA: TGCGCCAGCAGCTTGGTCCCGGGTGGCAACGTCCTGACTTTC. Its translation: CASSLVPGGNVLTF. The chain has TRBV5-1 and TRBJ2-6; D not resolved. Germline values: CDR1 SGHRS, CDR2 YFSETQ. The V gene lost 0 bases and the J gene lost 9 bases, with 10 bases spanning the gap. The CDR3 loop spans 14 amino acids.